This entry describes one T cell receptor (beta chain). The antigen remains unidentified. This sample stems from a study of shared clonotypes between healthy human individuals. Around 30,000 T cell genomes, or roughly 200 ng DNA, went into the sorted-subset replicate PCRs. Repertoires were generated with immunoSEQ multiplex PCR, while TCRdb's copy carries only in-frame clones and drops some. The repertoire holds about 1 million clones, with around four fifths as singletons. The CDR3 length is 16 residues. J was trimmed by 1 base and V by 7 bases; bases with no gene match: 8. CDR1 SNHLY and CDR2 FYNNEI come from the germline V gene. Study findings and constraints: What naive subsets generally showed was a larger estimated richness than memory subsets showed.

The sequenced sample consisted of memory CD4+ T cells sorted from blood. Subset: CD45RA-negative fraction. This receptor was obtained from a man between 18 and 29 years old in good health. The V call is TRBV2, the J call TRBJ2-2, with 8 bases identical to TRBD2. This CDR3 is CASKGPAGVNTGELFF. The DNA of the CDR3 is TGTGCCAGCAAGGGCCCAGCGGGGGTGAACACCGGGGAGCTGTTTTTT. Based on the CDR3 plus reference TRBV2 and TRBJ2-2, the full variable domain is EPEVTQTPSHQVTQMGQEVILRCVPISNHLYFYWYRQILGQKVEFLVSFYNNEISEKSEIFDDQFSVERPDGSNFTLKIRSTKLEDSAMYFCASKGPAGVNTGELFFGEGSRLTVL.